This T cell receptor (beta chain) was sequenced during a study of human T cells and chemical hapten exposure. Study background: Weekly scalp doses of diphenylcyclopropenone were given to patients during the roughly 25-week study.

Trimming took 8 bases from V and 5 from J, leaving 15 bases between them. The CDR3 has 13 amino acids. Germline CDR1 is SGHAT and CDR2 is FQNNGV. This clonotype was picked up a small number of times. As to time point: pre-sensitization, week 0. Documented treatment: therapeutic diphenylcyclopropenone sensitization with weekly scalp DPC. It was the library that attached unique molecular identifiers to individual cDNA molecules. TCRdb reanalysed the RACE reads using MiXCR and keeps one entry per CDR3 protein. Here the sample spans more than 80,000 distinct CDR3 sequences, less than 15% being singletons. This TCR came from a woman between 45 and 65 years old with alopecia areata. Some clones in this sample may be carry-over from other donors' samples. This specimen was whole blood, taken in connection with sensitization to the hapten diphenylcyclopropenone (DPC). The rearrangement uses TRBV11-2 and TRBJ2-5; D not certain. The CDR3 DNA reads TGTGCCAGCCAACTGTTGAGAGCCGAGACCCAGTACTTC. Residues: CASQLLRAETQYF. Using reference TRBV11-2 and TRBJ2-5 for the parts outside the CDR3, the full variable domain is EAGVAQSPRYKIIEKRQSVAFWCNPISGHATLYWYQQILGQGPKLLIQFQNNGVVDDSQLPKDRFSAERLKGVDSTLKIQPAKLEDSAVYLCASQLLRAETQYFGPGTRLLVL.